This T cell receptor beta chain is drawn from a study of T-cell reconstitution after alpha-beta-depleted transplantation in children. TCRbeta library construction was performed incorporating unique molecular identifiers. TCRdb itself ran the PCR reads through MiXCR, one entry per CDR3 protein. This table has 500,000 or so distinct CDR3 sequences, 32% appearing once. The germline V gene encodes CDR1 SGHRS and CDR2 YFSETQ. The CDR3 is 15 amino acids. J lost 0 bases, V lost 0 bases, and 1 base had no gene match. This specimen was PBMCs from the stem cell graft donor, taken from the stem cell graft. The chain combines TRBV5-1 with TRBJ2-3, with 7 bases that match TRBD2. This clonotype was sampled from a human donor who donated a stem cell graft to a child with aplastic anemia. The CDR3 region is CASSLGGSSTDTQYF. The CDR3 coding sequence is TGCGCCAGCAGCTTGGGCGGGAGCAGCACAGATACGCAGTATTTT.